The clone carrying this T cell receptor beta chain is a singleton in its sample. Its cognate antigen is unknown. The record originates from a study of cytomegalovirus exposure and HLA in healthy donors. With 60 Vbeta and 13 Jbeta primers, the PCR was carried out. Sequencing used immunoSEQ multiplex PCR; TCRdb keeps in-frame clones, though not all of them. The table has fewer than 200,000 clones, 75% to 85% seen once. This CDR3 has 13 residues. CDR1 MDHEN and CDR2 SYDVKM come from the germline V gene. The germline V and J ends were trimmed by 2 bases and 6 bases, with 8 bases remaining between them. The study's findings and limits: An apparent linkage of common viral pathogens to several of the most significant clusters emerged in a later analysis.

Sample: PBMCs. The rearrangement joins TRBV28 to TRBJ2-1, with unresolved D. The TCR was taken from a girl aged 2-9 years in good health and CMV-seropositive. DNA of the CDR3: TGTGCCAGCAGTTTACTAGTGTCCAATGAGCAGTTCTTC. Translation gives CASSLLVSNEQFF. Drawing the rest from reference TRBV28 and TRBJ2-1, the complete variable domain is DVKVTQSSRYLVKRTGEKVFLECVQDMDHENMFWYRQDPGLGLRLIYFSYDVKMKEKGDIPEGYSVSREKKERFSLILESASTNQTSMYLCASSLLVSNEQFFGPGTRLTVL.